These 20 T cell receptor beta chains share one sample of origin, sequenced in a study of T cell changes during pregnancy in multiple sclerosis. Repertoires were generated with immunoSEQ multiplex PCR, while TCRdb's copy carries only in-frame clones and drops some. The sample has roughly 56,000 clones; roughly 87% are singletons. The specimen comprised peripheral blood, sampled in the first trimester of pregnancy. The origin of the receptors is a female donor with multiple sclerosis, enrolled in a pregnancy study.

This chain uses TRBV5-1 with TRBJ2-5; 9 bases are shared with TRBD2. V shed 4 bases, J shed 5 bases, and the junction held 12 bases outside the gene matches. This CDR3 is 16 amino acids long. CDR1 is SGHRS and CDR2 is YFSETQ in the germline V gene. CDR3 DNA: TGCGCCAGCAGCGTGACTAGCGGACGGAGTAGGGAGACCCAGTACTTC. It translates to CASSVTSGRSRETQYF.

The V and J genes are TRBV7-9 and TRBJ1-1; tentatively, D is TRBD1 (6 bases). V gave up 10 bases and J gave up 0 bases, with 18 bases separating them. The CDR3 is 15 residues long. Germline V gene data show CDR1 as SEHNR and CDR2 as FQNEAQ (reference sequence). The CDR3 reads CATILDSYMNTEAFF. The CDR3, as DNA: TGTGCCACCATCTTGGACAGCTACATGAACACTGAAGCTTTCTTT. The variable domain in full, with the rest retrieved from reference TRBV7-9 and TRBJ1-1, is DTGVSQNPRHKITKRGQNVTFRCDPISEHNRLYWYRQTLGQGPEFLTYFQNEAQLEKSRLLSDRFSAERPKGSFSTLEIQRTEQGDSAMYLCATILDSYMNTEAFFGQGTRLTVV.

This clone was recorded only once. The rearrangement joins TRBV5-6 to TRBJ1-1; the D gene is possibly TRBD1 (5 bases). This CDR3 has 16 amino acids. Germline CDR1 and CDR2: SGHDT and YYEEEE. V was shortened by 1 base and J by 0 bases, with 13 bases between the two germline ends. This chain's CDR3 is CASSLRSGHLNTEAFF. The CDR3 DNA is TGTGCCAGCAGCTTGAGGAGTGGACACCTGAACACTGAAGCTTTCTTT.

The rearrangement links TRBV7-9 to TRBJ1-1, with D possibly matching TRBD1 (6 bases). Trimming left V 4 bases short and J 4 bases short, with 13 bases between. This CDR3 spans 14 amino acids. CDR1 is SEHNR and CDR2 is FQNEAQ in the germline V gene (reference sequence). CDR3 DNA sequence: TGTGCCAGCAGCTCCGCAGGGGTTTCCACTGAAGCTTTCTTT. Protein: CASSSAGVSTEAFF.

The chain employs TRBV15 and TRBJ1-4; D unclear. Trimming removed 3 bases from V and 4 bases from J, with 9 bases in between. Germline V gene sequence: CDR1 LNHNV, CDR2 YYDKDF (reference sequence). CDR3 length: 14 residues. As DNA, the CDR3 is TGTGCCACCAGCAGGTTTCGGGATAATGAAAAACTGTTTTTT. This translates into CATSRFRDNEKLFF.

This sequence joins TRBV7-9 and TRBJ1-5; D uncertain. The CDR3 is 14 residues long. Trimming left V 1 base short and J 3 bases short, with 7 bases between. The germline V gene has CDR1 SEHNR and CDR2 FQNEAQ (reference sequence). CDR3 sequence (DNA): TGTGCCAGCAGCTTAGGACACGACAATCAGCCCCAGCATTTT. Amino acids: CASSLGHDNQPQHF.

CDR3 nucleotide sequence: TGTGCCAGCAGCCTCCAGACGGGAGGGCCAGGTGAGCAGTTCTTC. It encodes CASSLQTGGPGEQFF. The chain links TRBV7-9 to TRBJ2-1; 8 bases line up with TRBD2. V shed 5 bases and J 9 bases; nucleotides not matched to a gene: 12. The CDR3 contains 15 residues. Germline V CDR1 and CDR2: SEHNR, FQNEAQ (reference sequence).

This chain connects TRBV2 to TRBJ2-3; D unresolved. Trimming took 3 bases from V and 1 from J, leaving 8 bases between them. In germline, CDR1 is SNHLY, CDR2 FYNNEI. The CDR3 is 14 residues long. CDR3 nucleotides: TGTGCCAGCAGTGATAAGCGCCGCACAGATACGCAGTATTTT. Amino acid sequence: CASSDKRRTDTQYF.

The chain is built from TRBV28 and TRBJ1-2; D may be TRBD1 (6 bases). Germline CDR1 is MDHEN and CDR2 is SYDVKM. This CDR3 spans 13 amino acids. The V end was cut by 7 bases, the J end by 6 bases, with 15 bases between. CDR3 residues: CASTVAQGNGYTF. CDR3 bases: TGTGCCAGCACCGTCGCGCAGGGGAATGGCTACACCTTC.

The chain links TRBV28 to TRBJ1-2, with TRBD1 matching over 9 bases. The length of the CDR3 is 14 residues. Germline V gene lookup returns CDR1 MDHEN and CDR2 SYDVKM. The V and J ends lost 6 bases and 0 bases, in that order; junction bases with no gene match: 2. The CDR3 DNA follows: TGTGCCAGCAGGGGACAGGGACCTAACTATGGCTACACCTTC. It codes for CASRGQGPNYGYTF.

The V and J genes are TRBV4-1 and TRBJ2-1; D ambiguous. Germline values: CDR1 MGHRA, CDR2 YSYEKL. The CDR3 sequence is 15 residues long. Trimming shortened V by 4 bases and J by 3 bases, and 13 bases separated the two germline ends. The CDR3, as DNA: TGCGCCAGCAGCCTAGAGGTGGCTAGCTACAATGAGCAGTTCTTC. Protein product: CASSLEVASYNEQFF.

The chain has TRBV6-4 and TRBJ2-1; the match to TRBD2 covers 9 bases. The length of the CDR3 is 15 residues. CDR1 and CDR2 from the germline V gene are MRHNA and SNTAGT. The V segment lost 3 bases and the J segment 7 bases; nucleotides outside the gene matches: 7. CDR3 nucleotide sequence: TGTGCCAGCAGTGAAGGGGCGGGAGGGGTGAATGAGCAGTTCTTC. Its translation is CASSEGAGGVNEQFF.

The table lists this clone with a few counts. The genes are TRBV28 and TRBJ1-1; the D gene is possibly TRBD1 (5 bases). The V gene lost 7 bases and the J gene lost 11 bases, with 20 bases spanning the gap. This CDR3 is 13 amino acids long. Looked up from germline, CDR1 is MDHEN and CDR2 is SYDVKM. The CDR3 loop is CASIRWQGSLAFF. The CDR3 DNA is TGTGCCAGCATACGGTGGCAGGGATCTTTGGCTTTCTTT. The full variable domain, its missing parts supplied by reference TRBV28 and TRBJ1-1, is DVKVTQSSRYLVKRTGEKVFLECVQDMDHENMFWYRQDPGLGLRLIYFSYDVKMKEKGDIPEGYSVSREKKERFSLILESASTNQTSMYLCASIRWQGSLAFFGQGTRLTVV.

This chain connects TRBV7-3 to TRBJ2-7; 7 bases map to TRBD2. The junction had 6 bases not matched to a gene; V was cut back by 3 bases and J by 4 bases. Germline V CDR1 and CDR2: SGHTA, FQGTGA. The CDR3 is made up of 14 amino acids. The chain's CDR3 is CASSLGGSRYEQYF. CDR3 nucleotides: TGTGCCAGCAGCTTGGGCGGGAGTCGGTACGAGCAGTACTTC.

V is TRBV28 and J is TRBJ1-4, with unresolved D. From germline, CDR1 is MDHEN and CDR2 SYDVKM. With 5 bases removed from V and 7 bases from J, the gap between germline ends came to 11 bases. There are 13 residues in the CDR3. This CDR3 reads CASSPFVGEKLFF. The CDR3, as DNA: TGTGCCAGCAGTCCATTCGTCGGTGAAAAACTGTTTTTT.

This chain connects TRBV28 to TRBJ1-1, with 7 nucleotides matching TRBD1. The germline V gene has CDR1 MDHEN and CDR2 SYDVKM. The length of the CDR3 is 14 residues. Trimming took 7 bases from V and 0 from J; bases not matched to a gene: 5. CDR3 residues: CASNNRGMNTEAFF. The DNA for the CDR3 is TGTGCCAGCAATAACAGGGGAATGAACACTGAAGCTTTCTTT.

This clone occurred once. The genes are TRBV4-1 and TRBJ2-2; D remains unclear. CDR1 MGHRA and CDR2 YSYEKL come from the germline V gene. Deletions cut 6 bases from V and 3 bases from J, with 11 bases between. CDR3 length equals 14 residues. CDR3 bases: TGCGCCAGCAGTGGCACACCCTACACCGGGGAGCTGTTTTTT. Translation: CASSGTPYTGELFF.

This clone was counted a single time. Here the CDR3 reads CASSSTGGKQETQYF. CDR3 DNA: TGTGCCAGCAGCTCGACAGGGGGCAAGCAAGAGACCCAGTACTTC. This sequence joins TRBV7-9 and TRBJ2-5; 10 nucleotides line up with TRBD1. The CDR3 is made up of 15 amino acids. CDR1 is SEHNR and CDR2 is FQNEAQ in the germline V gene (reference sequence). Trimming took 4 bases from V and 2 from J; bases not matched to a gene: 4.

CDR3 protein: CASSLRQGLSDTQYF. The CDR3 DNA reads TGTGCCAGCAGTTTACGTCAGGGGTTGTCAGATACGCAGTATTTT. The V call is TRBV6-5, the J call TRBJ2-3, with D possibly being TRBD1 (6 bases). The CDR3 covers 15 residues. CDR1 is MNHEY and CDR2 is SVGAGI in the germline V gene. Trimming shortened V by 4 bases and J by 4 bases, and 15 bases separated the two germline ends.

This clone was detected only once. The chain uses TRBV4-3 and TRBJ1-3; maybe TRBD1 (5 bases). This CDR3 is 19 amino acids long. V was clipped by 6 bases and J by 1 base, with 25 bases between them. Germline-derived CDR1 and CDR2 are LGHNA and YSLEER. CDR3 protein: CASSPGTWGGILSGNTIYF. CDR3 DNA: TGCGCCAGCAGTCCCGGGACGTGGGGGGGGATATTGTCTGGAAACACCATATATTTT.